The 14 T cell receptor beta chains reported below all come from one sample, sequenced in a study of shared clonotypes between healthy human individuals. TCRdb's table, derived via immunoSEQ multiplex PCR, lists solely in-frame clones and lacks some. The sample holds approximately 740,000 clones, approximately 79% seen once. Input material: memory CD4+ T cells sorted from blood. Subset meaning: CD45RA-negative fraction. The receptors here all came from a woman under 40 in good health.

The chain recombines TRBV6-4 with TRBJ2-3; TRBD1 aligns across 8 bases. Germline V gene sequence: CDR1 MRHNA, CDR2 SNTAGT. Trimming cost V 0 bases and J 5 bases; bases outside gene matches: 4. This CDR3 comprises 15 residues. The CDR3: CASSDSQGAIDTQYF. The CDR3 DNA reads as TGTGCCAGCAGTGACTCTCAGGGGGCAATAGATACGCAGTATTTT.

This clone was recorded only once. The chain recombines TRBV5-8 with TRBJ2-7, with TRBD2 identical over 8 bases. Germline V gene data show CDR1 as SGHTS and CDR2 as YDEGEE. Unmatched junction bases numbered 2, after V lost 0 bases and J lost 6 bases. This CDR3 has 13 amino acids. The CDR3, as DNA: TGTGCCAGCAGCTTGGTTCTAGCGGGCGAGCAGTACTTC. Protein: CASSLVLAGEQYF.

This chain links TRBV10-3 with TRBJ2-7; TRBD2 matches at 14 bases. CDR1 and CDR2 from the germline V gene are ENHRY and SYGVKD. Unmatched junction bases numbered 15, after V lost 7 bases and J lost 7 bases. This CDR3 region has 17 residues. This CDR3 is CAITSIRGGLAGAEQYF. The CDR3 coding sequence is TGTGCCATCACCTCGATACGGGGGGGACTAGCGGGAGCAGAGCAGTACTTC.

The rearrangement joins TRBV27 to TRBJ2-1; 9 bases agree with TRBD2. The length of the CDR3 is 16 residues. Germline V CDR1 and CDR2: MNHEY, SMNVEV (reference sequence). The J segment lost 8 bases and the V segment lost 6 bases, leaving 14 bases of the junction unmatched. The chain's CDR3 is CASSPLFASGNHEQFF. CDR3 DNA sequence: TGTGCCAGCAGCCCCCTCTTCGCTAGCGGGAACCATGAGCAGTTCTTC.

The rearrangement joins TRBV19 to TRBJ2-1; the match to TRBD2 covers 7 bases. Looked up from germline, CDR1 is LNHDA and CDR2 is SQIVND (reference sequence). The length of the CDR3 is 17 residues. V lost 6 bases to trimming and J lost 5 bases; unmatched junction nucleotides: 16. CDR3 DNA: TGTGCCAGTAGCCCAGCTCTAACCGGGACTACCGACAATGAGCAGTTCTTC. As protein: CASSPALTGTTDNEQFF. The full variable domain, with the rest looked up from reference TRBV19 and TRBJ2-1, is DGGITQSPKYLFRKEGQNVTLSCEQNLNHDAMYWYRQDPGQGLRLIYYSQIVNDFQKGDIAEGYSVSREKKESFPLTVTSAQKNPTAFYLCASSPALTGTTDNEQFFGPGTRLTVL.

This chain joins TRBV10-3 and TRBJ1-3; the D gene is possibly TRBD1 (6 bases). V dropped 5 bases and J dropped 3 bases, with 17 bases sitting between them. Germline V gene lookup returns CDR1 ENHRY and CDR2 SYGVKD. The CDR3 has 16 amino acids. CDR3 sequence: CAISTGQSGYGNTIYF. For the CDR3, the DNA is TGTGCCATCAGTACAGGACAGTCGGGCTATGGAAACACCATATATTTT.

The chain is built from TRBV18 and TRBJ2-5; 8 bases are shared with TRBD1. The length of the CDR3 is 15 residues. Trimming removed 2 bases from V and 4 bases from J; junction bases left unmatched: 6. Germline V gene sequence: CDR1 KGHSH, CDR2 LQKENI. CDR3 nucleotide sequence: TGTGCCAGCTCACCAGTAGGACAGGGACTAGAGACCCAGTACTTC. It yields the protein CASSPVGQGLETQYF.

This chain joins TRBV4-2 and TRBJ2-5; the D gene is possibly TRBD2 (6 bases). Germline V CDR1 and CDR2: LGHNA, YNFKEQ. Trimming shortened V by 1 base and J by 6 bases, and 12 bases separated the two germline ends. This CDR3 region has 14 residues. CDR3 DNA: TGTGCCAGCAGCCAAGGCGGCGGCGGGAAGACCCAGTACTTC. It encodes CASSQGGGGKTQYF.

The DNA of the CDR3 is TGTGCCAGCAGTGAAACGCAGGGGGTGGGCTATGGCTACACCTTC. This codes for CASSETQGVGYGYTF. The chain employs TRBV6-1 and TRBJ1-2; the match to TRBD1 covers 7 bases. V shed 2 bases and J 4 bases; nucleotides not matched to a gene: 7. CDR3 size: 15 residues. Looked up from germline, CDR1 is MNHNS and CDR2 is SASEGT.

The chain employs TRBV29-1 and TRBJ1-1; 7 nucleotides agree with TRBD1. V lost 4 bases and J lost 0; bases outside the gene matches: 5. This CDR3 is built from 14 residues. The germline V gene encodes CDR1 SQVTM and CDR2 ANQGSEA. CDR3 residues: CSVGDSFMNTEAFF. As DNA, the CDR3 is TGCAGCGTTGGGGACAGCTTCATGAACACTGAAGCTTTCTTT.

The chain has TRBV27 and TRBJ2-7; tentatively, D is TRBD2 (6 bases). The V end was cut by 6 bases, the J end by 3 bases, with 15 bases between. Germline V gene sequence: CDR1 MNHEY, CDR2 SMNVEV (reference sequence). The CDR3 contains 14 residues. This CDR3 is CASRNRPGSYEQYF. Here the CDR3 DNA reads TGTGCCAGCAGAAACAGGCCCGGGAGCTACGAGCAGTACTTC.

This chain uses TRBV5-1 with TRBJ2-1; D remains unclear. This CDR3 has 16 amino acids. Trimming cost V 0 bases and J 0 bases, with 10 bases left between them. CDR1 and CDR2 from the germline V gene are SGHRS and YFSETQ. CDR3 region: CASSLVPRPSYNEQFF. Here the CDR3 DNA reads TGCGCCAGCAGCTTGGTTCCCAGGCCCTCCTACAATGAGCAGTTCTTC.

The V and J genes are TRBV7-9 and TRBJ2-5; D may correspond to TRBD1 or TRBD2 (6 bases each). This CDR3 contains 15 residues. Germline V gene lookup returns CDR1 SEHNR and CDR2 FQNEAQ (reference sequence). The V end was cut by 2 bases, the J end by 1 base, with 11 bases between. CDR3 in DNA: TGTGCCAGCAGCTTAATAGGGGGGATCCAAGAGACCCAGTACTTC. It encodes CASSLIGGIQETQYF. Using reference TRBV7-9 and TRBJ2-5 for the parts outside the CDR3, the full variable domain is DTGVSQNPRHKITKRGQNVTFRCDPISEHNRLYWYRQTLGQGPEFLTYFQNEAQLEKSRLLSDRFSAERPKGSFSTLEIQRTEQGDSAMYLCASSLIGGIQETQYFGPGTRLLVL.

The chain joins TRBV6-1 to TRBJ1-2, with a possible D match to TRBD1 (5 bases). Trimming cost V 3 bases and J 5 bases, with 7 bases left between them. The CDR3 consists of 12 residues. In germline, CDR1 is MNHNS, CDR2 SASEGT. CDR3 in amino acids: CASSEGQYGYTF. The CDR3 DNA sequence: TGTGCCAGCAGTGAGGGGCAGTATGGCTACACCTTC.